This passage covers 12 T cell receptor beta chains from one sample sequenced in a study of T cell repertoires in cytomegalovirus infection. Each CDR3 protein gets one entry after TCRdb re-called the reads with MiXCR. This sample has about 110,000 distinct CDR3 sequences, with around 29% found just once. Their recognized antigens are unknown. Sequencing used CD8+ T cells from cultured PBMCs, obtained from culture after CMV antigen stimulation. Receptors were obtained from a human donor in good health (CMV status not recorded). Some clones in this sample may be carry-over from other donors' samples.

The chain has TRBV6-6 and TRBJ2-7; the match to TRBD1 covers 10 bases. There are 15 residues in the CDR3. CDR1 and CDR2 (germline): MNHNY, SVGAGI (reference sequence). After removal of 5 bases from V and 0 bases from J, the junction contained 4 bases not matched to a gene. Here the CDR3 DNA reads TGTGCCAGCAGTACGGGACAGGGGAGCTCCTACGAGCAGTACTTC. This sequence encodes CASSTGQGSSYEQYF.

The rearrangement joins TRBV12-3 or TRBV12-4 to TRBJ2-1, with 7 bases that match TRBD2. The CDR3 is made up of 15 amino acids. V dropped 2 bases and J dropped 0; count of bases not matched to a gene: 1. The CDR3 sequence: CASSLIAGSYNEQFF. In DNA form, the CDR3 reads TGTGCCAGCAGTTTAATAGCGGGCTCCTACAATGAGCAGTTCTTC.

This rearrangement joins TRBV12-3 or TRBV12-4 to TRBJ2-1, with 7 bases that match TRBD1. J lost 0 bases, V lost 3 bases, and 2 bases had no gene match. This CDR3 comprises 15 residues. CDR3 in amino acids: CASSFRDSSYNEQFF. The CDR3 DNA is TGTGCCAGCAGTTTCCGGGACAGCTCCTACAATGAGCAGTTCTTC.

The table lists this clonotype with a few counts. J is TRBJ1-2 and V is TRBV7-9; TRBD1 aligns across 7 bases. Germline V gene sequence: CDR1 SEHNR, CDR2 FQNEAQ (reference sequence). The junction had 7 bases not matched to a gene; V was cut back by 4 bases and J by 5 bases. The CDR3 has 14 residues. The CDR3 DNA sequence: TGTGCCAGCAGCTCCGGACAGGCGTTATATGGCTACACCTTC. This sequence encodes CASSSGQALYGYTF.

The chain carries TRBV20-1 and TRBJ2-1; a weak D match, TRBD1 (6 bases). Germline CDR1 is DFQATT and CDR2 is SNEGSKA (reference sequence). V shed 4 bases and J shed 0 bases, with 13 bases lying between them. CDR3 size: 15 residues. In nucleotides, the CDR3 is TGCAGTGCTACCGGGACATATCACTCCTACAATGAGCAGTTCTTC. Its protein product is CSATGTYHSYNEQFF.

In this sample, this clonotype turned up many times. The chain joins TRBV28 to TRBJ2-5; perhaps TRBD1 as D (5 bases). Germline lookup yields CDR1 MDHEN and CDR2 SYDVKM. This CDR3 spans 15 amino acids. Between the trimmed V and J ends, which lost 3 bases and 1 base, there was a span of 12 bases. The CDR3 protein is CASSFTQGFQETQYF. Written as DNA, the CDR3 is TGTGCCAGCAGTTTCACGCAGGGATTCCAAGAGACCCAGTACTTC.

This clonotype was counted many times. This chain links TRBV12-3 or TRBV12-4 with TRBJ2-1, with D possibly being TRBD1 (6 bases). V was trimmed by 1 base and J by 8 bases, leaving 15 bases between them. The CDR3 is 15 amino acids. Written as DNA, the CDR3 is TGTGCCAGCAGTTTAGAGTTCGCAGGGGTGTATGAGCAGTTCTTC. Encoded protein: CASSLEFAGVYEQFF.

The V call is TRBV5-1, the J call TRBJ1-1; D is possibly TRBD1 (5 bases). Germline V gene data show CDR1 as SGHRS and CDR2 as YFSETQ. The V end was cut by 0 bases, the J end by 5 bases, with 17 bases between. The CDR3 has 16 residues. CDR3 bases: TGCGCCAGCAGCTTGGGGGGGGTCCTAGGAGGGACTGAAGCTTTCTTT. Protein sequence: CASSLGGVLGGTEAFF. The complete variable domain, with remaining parts taken from reference TRBV5-1 and TRBJ1-1, reads KAGVTQTPRYLIKTRGQQVTLSCSPISGHRSVSWYQQTPGQGLQFLFEYFSETQRNKGNFPGRFSGRQFSNSRSEMNVSTLELGDSALYLCASSLGGVLGGTEAFFGQGTRLTVV.

In its sample, this clonotype was seen many times. The rearrangement joins TRBV12-3 or TRBV12-4 to TRBJ1-5, with 8 bases fitting TRBD1. This CDR3 is built from 15 residues. Trimming removed 6 bases from V and 4 bases from J; junction bases left unmatched: 8. The CDR3 DNA reads TGTGCCAGCAGCGTCACAGGGGGAAGGAATCAGCCCCAGCATTTT. Protein product: CASSVTGGRNQPQHF.

J is TRBJ2-3 and V is TRBV28; 12 bases line up with TRBD2. The CDR3 contains 19 residues. V lost 3 bases, J lost 4 bases, and 14 bases stayed unmatched. Germline CDR1 is MDHEN and CDR2 is SYDVKM. CDR3 DNA: TGTGCCAGCAGTTTTCGGGCTAGCGGGGGGGCGGGTCTAGCAGATACGCAGTATTTT. It yields the protein CASSFRASGGAGLADTQYF.

This clonotype was detected a few times. The CDR3, as DNA: TGTGCCAGCAGCCAAGCTAGCGGGGGGGTTAGCTCCTACAATGAGCAGTTCTTC. The encoded protein is CASSQASGGVSSYNEQFF. V is TRBV4-2 and J is TRBJ2-1; TRBD2 matches at 12 bases. CDR1 is LGHNA, CDR2 YNFKEQ, per germline. This CDR3 comprises 18 residues. V lost 1 base, J lost 0 bases, and 4 bases stayed unmatched.

This sequence joins TRBV27 and TRBJ2-7; TRBD2 aligns across 9 bases. The CDR3 is 15 residues long. With 0 bases clipped from V and 5 bases from J, the junction kept 5 bases outside the gene matches. Germline loops: CDR1 MNHEY, CDR2 SMNVEV (reference sequence). CDR3: CASSLSQSGGNEQYF. The CDR3 region has the DNA TGTGCCAGCAGTTTATCACAGAGCGGGGGGAACGAGCAGTACTTC.